The rows below give T cell receptor beta chains drawn from one sample of a study of T cells in localized non-small cell lung cancer. Sequencing used immunoSEQ multiplex PCR; TCRdb keeps in-frame clones, though not all of them. The profile shows roughly 15,000 clones, approximately 85% of them singletons. Sample: peripheral blood, taken before any cancer treatment. The receptors originated from a female donor at least 60 years old with stage I squamous cell lung carcinoma. The CDR3 runs from the conserved cysteine through the conserved F or W. The D gene is left open where the match is weak. Where a row states a size, it is once, few, many or the class of an expanded clone; other rows omit it.

clone_size,j_call,d_call,v_call,cdr3_aa,cdr3_nt
.,TRBJ2-7,TRBD1,TRBV5-8,CASSPDRGLPYEQYF,TGTGCCAGCAGCCCGGACAGGGGGCTACCCTACGAGCAGTACTTC
.,TRBJ2-1,TRBD2,TRBV7-6,CASSYSGAAYNEQFF,TGTGCCAGCAGCTATAGCGGGGCCGCCTACAATGAGCAGTTCTTC
.,TRBJ2-5,.,TRBV5-1,CASSLEGNGETQYF,TGCGCCAGCAGCCTAGAGGGTAATGGAGAGACCCAGTACTTC
.,TRBJ1-1,TRBD1,TRBV7-2,CASSPDRGRTEAFF,TGTGCCAGCAGCCCTGACAGGGGGCGAACTGAAGCTTTCTTT
once,TRBJ1-3,.,TRBV7-9,CASYREVGNTIYF,TGTGCCAGCTACAGGGAAGTTGGAAACACCATATATTTT
.,TRBJ1-2,.,TRBV29-1,CSVTLRPSYGYTF,TGCAGCGTTACCCTACGTCCTAGTTATGGCTACACCTTC
.,TRBJ1-1,.,TRBV6-1,CASSGWQREGAFF,TGTGCCAGCAGTGGGTGGCAGAGGGAGGGAGCTTTCTTT
.,TRBJ1-2,.,TRBV27,CASSFGPGGYGYTF,TGTGCCAGCAGTTTTGGTCCGGGGGGCTATGGCTACACCTTC
once,TRBJ2-7,TRBD2,TRBV11-3,CASSFGGRGTYEQYF,TGTGCCAGCAGCTTCGGCGGGAGAGGTACCTACGAGCAGTACTTC
.,TRBJ2-7,.,TRBV6-1,CASTLNEGSSYEQYF,TGTGCCAGCACCCTGAACGAGGGAAGCTCCTACGAGCAGTACTTC